This record looks at one TCR beta chain sequence and its context. The antigen remains unidentified. The data derive from a study of vaccination and CD4 T cells after COVID-19. Across the whole study: Post-COVID sampling occurred a median about 100 days after diagnosis (range 35 to 161).

The CDR3 runs 20 residues. After removal of 10 bases from V and 2 bases from J, the junction contained 26 bases not matched to a gene. Germline CDR1 and CDR2: LNHDA and SQIVND (reference sequence). Treatment specified: approximately nine-day PBMC culture with coronavirus spike peptide pools or control peptides (ViraFEST assay). For ViraFEST, peptide pools expanded antigen-specific T cells, after which the TCRs were sequenced. An Oncomine TCR Beta short-read assay was used to sequence the DNA from cultured CD4+ T cells. Genomic DNA from cultured CD4+ T cells was extracted. A single record per CDR3 protein comes from TCRdb applying MiXCR to the PCR reads. The repertoire holds tens of thousands of distinct CDR3 sequences, with 49% as singletons.

The specimen sequenced was CD4+ T cells from blood, cultured in vitro. This TCR came from a human donor who had recovered from COVID-19. The chain is built from TRBV19 and TRBJ2-3; 8 bases align to TRBD2. CDR3: CATLIYPEREFQGTTDTQYF. The CDR3 DNA reads as TGTGCCACCTTAATCTACCCGGAGCGGGAGTTTCAGGGGACCACAGATACGCAGTATTTT.